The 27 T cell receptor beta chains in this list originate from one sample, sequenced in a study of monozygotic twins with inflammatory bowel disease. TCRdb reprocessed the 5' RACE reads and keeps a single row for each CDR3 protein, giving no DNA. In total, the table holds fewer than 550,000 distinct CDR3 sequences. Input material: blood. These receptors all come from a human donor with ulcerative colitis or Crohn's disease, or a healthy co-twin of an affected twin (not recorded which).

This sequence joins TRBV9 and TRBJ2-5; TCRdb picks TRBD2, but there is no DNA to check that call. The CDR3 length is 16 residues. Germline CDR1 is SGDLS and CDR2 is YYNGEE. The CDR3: CASSVAVASGQETQYF.

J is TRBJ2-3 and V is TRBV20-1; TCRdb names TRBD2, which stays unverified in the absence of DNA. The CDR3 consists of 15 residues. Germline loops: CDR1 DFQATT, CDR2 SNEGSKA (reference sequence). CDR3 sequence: CSAVLLGRITDTQYF.

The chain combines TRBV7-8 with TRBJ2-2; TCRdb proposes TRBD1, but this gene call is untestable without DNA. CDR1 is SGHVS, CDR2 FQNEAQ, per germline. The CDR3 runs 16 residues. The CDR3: CASSQEGGWNTGELFF.

The CDR3 spells CASSSQDSTPLHF. This rearrangement joins TRBV7-9 to TRBJ1-6; TCRdb's D call, TRBD1, is unchecked because there is no DNA. The germline gives CDR1 SEHNR, CDR2 FQNEAQ (reference sequence). The CDR3 has 13 residues. Together with reference TRBV7-9 and TRBJ1-6, the CDR3 gives the full variable domain: DTGVSQNPRHKITKRGQNVTFRCDPISEHNRLYWYRQTLGQGPEFLTYFQNEAQLEKSRLLSDRFSAERPKGSFSTLEIQRTEQGDSAMYLCASSSQDSTPLHFGNGTRLTVT.

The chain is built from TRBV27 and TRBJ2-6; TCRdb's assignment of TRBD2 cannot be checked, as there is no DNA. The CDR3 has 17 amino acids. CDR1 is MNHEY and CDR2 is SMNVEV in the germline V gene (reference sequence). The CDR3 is CASTPLQGLSGANVLTF.

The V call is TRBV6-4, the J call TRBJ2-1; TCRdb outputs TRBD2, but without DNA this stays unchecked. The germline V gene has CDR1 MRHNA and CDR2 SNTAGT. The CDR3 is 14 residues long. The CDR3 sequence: CASSDSPSDIPQFF.

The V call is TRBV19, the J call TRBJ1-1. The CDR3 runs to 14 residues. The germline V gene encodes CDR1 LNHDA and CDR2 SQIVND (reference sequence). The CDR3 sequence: CASIAGSANTEAFF.

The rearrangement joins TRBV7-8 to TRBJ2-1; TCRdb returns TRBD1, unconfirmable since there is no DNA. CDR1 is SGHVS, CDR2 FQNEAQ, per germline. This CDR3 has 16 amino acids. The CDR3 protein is CASSLATRQVRNEQFF.

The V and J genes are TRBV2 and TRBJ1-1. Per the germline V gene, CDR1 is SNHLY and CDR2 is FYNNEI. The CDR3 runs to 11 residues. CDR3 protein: CAGQANTEAFF.

The CDR3 reads CASSYSPAGGLGSYNEQFF. V usage is TRBV6-2 or TRBV6-3 and J usage is TRBJ2-1; the D call of TRBD2 rests on TCRdb alone, since no DNA is present to check it. Per the germline V gene, CDR1 is MNHEY and CDR2 is SVGEGT. This CDR3 spans 19 amino acids.

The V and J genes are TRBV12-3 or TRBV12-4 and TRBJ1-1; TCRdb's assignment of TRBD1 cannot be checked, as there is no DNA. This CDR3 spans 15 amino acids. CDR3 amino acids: CASSPDRTFLTEAFF.

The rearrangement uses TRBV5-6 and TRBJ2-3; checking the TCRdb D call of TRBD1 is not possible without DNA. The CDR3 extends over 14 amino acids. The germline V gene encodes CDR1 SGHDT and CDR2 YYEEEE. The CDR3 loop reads CASRPWGNTDTQYF.

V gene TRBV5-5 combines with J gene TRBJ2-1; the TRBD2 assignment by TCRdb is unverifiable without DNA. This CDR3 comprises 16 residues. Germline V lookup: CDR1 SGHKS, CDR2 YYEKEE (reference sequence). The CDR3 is CASSTQGPPQLGEQFF.

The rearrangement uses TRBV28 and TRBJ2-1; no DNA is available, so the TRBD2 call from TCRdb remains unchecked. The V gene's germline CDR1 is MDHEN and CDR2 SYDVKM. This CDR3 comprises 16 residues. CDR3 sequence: CASSPSSGNSYNEQFF. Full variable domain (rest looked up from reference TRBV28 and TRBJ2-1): DVKVTQSSRYLVKRTGEKVFLECVQDMDHENMFWYRQDPGLGLRLIYFSYDVKMKEKGDIPEGYSVSREKKERFSLILESASTNQTSMYLCASSPSSGNSYNEQFFGPGTRLTVL.

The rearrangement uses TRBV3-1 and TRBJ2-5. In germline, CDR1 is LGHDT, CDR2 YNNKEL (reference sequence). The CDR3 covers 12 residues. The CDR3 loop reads CASSQERKTQYF.

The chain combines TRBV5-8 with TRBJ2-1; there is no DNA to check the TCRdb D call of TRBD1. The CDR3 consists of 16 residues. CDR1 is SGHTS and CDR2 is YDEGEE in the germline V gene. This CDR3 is CASRGRGLSSYNEQFF.

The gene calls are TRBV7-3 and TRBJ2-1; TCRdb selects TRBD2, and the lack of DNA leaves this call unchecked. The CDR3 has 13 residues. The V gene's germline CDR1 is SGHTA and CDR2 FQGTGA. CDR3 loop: CASSSTSSNEQFF.

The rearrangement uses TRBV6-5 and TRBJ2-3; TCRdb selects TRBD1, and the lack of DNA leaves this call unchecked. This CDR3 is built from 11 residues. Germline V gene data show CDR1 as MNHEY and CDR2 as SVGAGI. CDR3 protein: CASSERGTQYF.

CDR3 sequence reads: CAIRGGSNEKLFF. The chain has TRBV10-3 and TRBJ1-4. Germline CDR1 ENHRY, CDR2 SYGVKD. There are 13 residues in the CDR3.

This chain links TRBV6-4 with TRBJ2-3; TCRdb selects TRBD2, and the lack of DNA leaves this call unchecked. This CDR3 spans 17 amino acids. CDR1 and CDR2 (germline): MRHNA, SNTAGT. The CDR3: CASSDWPRLGSTDTQYF.

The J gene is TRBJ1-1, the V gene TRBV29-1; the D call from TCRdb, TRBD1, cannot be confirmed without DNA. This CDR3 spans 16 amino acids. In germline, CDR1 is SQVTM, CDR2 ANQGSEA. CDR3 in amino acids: CSVITGFHFGGTEAFF.

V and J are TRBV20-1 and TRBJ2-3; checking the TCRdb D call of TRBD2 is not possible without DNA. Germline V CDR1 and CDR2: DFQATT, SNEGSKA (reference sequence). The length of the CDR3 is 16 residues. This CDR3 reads CSAGTSGTSSTDTQYF.

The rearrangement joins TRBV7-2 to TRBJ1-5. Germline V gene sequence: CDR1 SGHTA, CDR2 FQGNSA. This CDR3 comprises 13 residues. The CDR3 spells CASSLADHQPQHF.

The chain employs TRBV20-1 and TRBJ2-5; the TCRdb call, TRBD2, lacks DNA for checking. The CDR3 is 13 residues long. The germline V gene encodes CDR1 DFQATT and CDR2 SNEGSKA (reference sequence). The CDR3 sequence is CSAARLAEETQYF.

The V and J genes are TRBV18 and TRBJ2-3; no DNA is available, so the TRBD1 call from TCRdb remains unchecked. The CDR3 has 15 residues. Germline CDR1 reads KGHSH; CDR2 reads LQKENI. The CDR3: CASSPPRGGTDTQYF.

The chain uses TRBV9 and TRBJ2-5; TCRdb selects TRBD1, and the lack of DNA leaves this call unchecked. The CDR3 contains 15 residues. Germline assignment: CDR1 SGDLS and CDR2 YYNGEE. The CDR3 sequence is CASSVLRGFGETQYF.

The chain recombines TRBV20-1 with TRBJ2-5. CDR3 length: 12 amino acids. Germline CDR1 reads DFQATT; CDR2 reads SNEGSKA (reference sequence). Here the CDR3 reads CSLLEAQETQYF.